What follows are 20 T cell receptor beta chains derived from one specimen sequenced in a study of lymphopenia after photon versus proton radiotherapy. The table came from immunoSEQ multiplex PCR; TCRdb's copy has only in-frame clones and leaves some out. The sample includes roughly 58,000 clones, roughly nine tenths seen only once; the top ten take 9.5% to 15%. The specimen was peripheral blood, collected from a patient treated with proton-based radiotherapy. All receptors come from a man older than 75 with esophageal cancer.

The chain is built from TRBV30 and TRBJ2-7; 7 nucleotides agree with TRBD1. Trimming took 4 bases from V and 2 from J; bases not matched to a gene: 5. This CDR3 is 13 amino acids long. Germline CDR1 GTSNPN, CDR2 SVGIG (reference sequence). CDR3 loop: CAWKVGGTYEQYF. Written as DNA, the CDR3 is TGTGCCTGGAAGGTAGGGGGCACCTACGAGCAGTACTTC.

The rearrangement joins TRBV5-4 to TRBJ2-1, with D possibly matching TRBD2 (6 bases). Trimming shortened V by 0 bases and J by 15 bases, and 16 bases separated the two germline ends. The CDR3 runs to 13 residues. Germline CDR1 is SGHNT and CDR2 is YYREEE (reference sequence). In DNA form, the CDR3 reads TGTGCCAGCAGCTTGGGGGCCACTAGCTGGGGGTTCTTC. This sequence encodes CASSLGATSWGFF.

This chain joins TRBV7-2 and TRBJ2-1; a possible D gene is TRBD2 (5 bases). Germline assignment: CDR1 SGHTA and CDR2 FQGNSA. The CDR3 consists of 15 residues. V lost 3 bases, J lost 5 bases, and 14 bases lay in between. The CDR3 DNA sequence: TGTGCCAGCAGCTTTAGGAGCGGTTCCCACAATGAGCAGTTCTTC. Translated, it gives CASSFRSGSHNEQFF.

The chain links TRBV28 to TRBJ1-4; D unclear. The V gene's germline CDR1 is MDHEN and CDR2 SYDVKM. Trimming took off 4 bases at V and 3 bases at J, with 15 bases between the two ends. The CDR3 extends over 16 amino acids. The CDR3 nucleotides are TGTGCCAGCAGTTCCCCATCAAGGGCGGCTAATGAAAAACTGTTTTTT. Translated, it gives CASSSPSRAANEKLFF.

The V call is TRBV2, the J call TRBJ2-3, with D possibly matching TRBD1 (6 bases). Trimming removed 1 base at V and 3 bases at J, with 11 bases between. In germline, CDR1 is SNHLY, CDR2 FYNNEI. The CDR3 covers 15 residues. CDR3 amino acids: CASSEVVRGTDTQYF. Written as DNA, the CDR3 is TGTGCCAGCAGTGAAGTGGTCAGGGGAACAGATACGCAGTATTTT.

The DNA for the CDR3 is TGTGCCATCAGTGTAGCGGGGGGGCCGGAGACCCAGTACTTC. Amino acids: CAISVAGGPETQYF. The chain carries TRBV10-3 and TRBJ2-5; 11 positions match TRBD2. The CDR3 length is 14 residues. The germline V gene has CDR1 ENHRY and CDR2 SYGVKD. Trimming took 4 bases from V and 5 from J; bases not matched to a gene: 3.

The rearrangement joins TRBV4-3 to TRBJ1-2; 7 nucleotides agree with TRBD1. V lost 4 bases to trimming and J lost 5 bases; unmatched junction nucleotides: 10. CDR1 is LGHNA, CDR2 YSLEER, per germline. The CDR3 is made up of 15 amino acids. Here the CDR3 reads CASSLTGAGAYGYTF. In DNA, the CDR3 is TGCGCCAGCAGCCTCACAGGGGCAGGGGCATATGGCTACACCTTC.

The CDR3 DNA follows: TGCAGTGCTAGAGGTATCGAGGGCTACACCTTC. The encoded protein is CSARGIEGYTF. V is TRBV20-1 and J is TRBJ1-2, with D unclear. This CDR3 region has 11 residues. Trimming left V 1 base short and J 8 bases short, with 8 bases between. Per the germline V gene, CDR1 is DFQATT and CDR2 is SNEGSKA (reference sequence).

The V and J genes are TRBV18 and TRBJ2-7; 8 nucleotides line up with TRBD2. Germline CDR1 KGHSH, CDR2 LQKENI. The CDR3 covers 14 residues. V was pared by 2 bases and J by 6 bases, with 6 bases of the junction left unmatched. CDR3 in DNA: TGTGCCAGCTCACCAGGGCTAGCGGGCGGCGAGCAGTACTTC. As protein: CASSPGLAGGEQYF.

The genes are TRBV5-6 and TRBJ1-1; D not resolved. There are 13 residues in the CDR3. Germline-derived CDR1 and CDR2 are SGHDT and YYEEEE. Trimming stripped 1 base from V and 1 base from J, with 5 bases between. CDR3 loop: CASSLFPNTEAFF. Here the CDR3 DNA reads TGTGCCAGCAGCTTGTTCCCGAACACTGAAGCTTTCTTT.

A few counts support this clone. The chain uses TRBV5-4 and TRBJ2-7; D unresolved. Germline V CDR1 and CDR2: SGHNT, YYREEE (reference sequence). The CDR3 runs to 12 residues. The germline V and J ends were trimmed by 1 base and 6 bases, with 8 bases remaining between them. CDR3 bases: TGTGCCAGCAGCTTGACCCCTAGCGAGCAGTACTTC. This codes for CASSLTPSEQYF.

The chain has TRBV11-2 and TRBJ2-1, with D possibly called TRBD1 or TRBD2 (5 bases each). The CDR3 runs 12 residues. With 5 bases removed from V and 9 bases from J, the gap between germline ends came to 11 bases. CDR1 SGHAT and CDR2 FQNNGV come from the germline V gene. The CDR3 nucleotides are TGTGCCAGCAGCCACCTGGGGACTGAGCAGTTCTTC. Its protein is CASSHLGTEQFF.

V is TRBV29-1 and J is TRBJ1-3; no firm D call. CDR1 and CDR2 from the germline V gene are SQVTM and ANQGSEA. This CDR3 has 12 amino acids. The V gene lost 4 bases and the J gene lost 4 bases, with 8 bases spanning the gap. CDR3 sequence reads: CSVVLSGNTIYF. CDR3 DNA: TGCAGCGTTGTTTTGTCGGGAAACACCATATATTTT.

The CDR3 DNA is TGCGCCAGCCGAGTGCAGTCCTCCCAAGAGACCCAGTACTTC. Translation: CASRVQSSQETQYF. The chain links TRBV5-1 to TRBJ2-5; no clear D gene. This CDR3 region has 14 residues. Germline V gene sequence: CDR1 SGHRS, CDR2 YFSETQ. Trimming shortened V by 7 bases and J by 1 base, and 14 bases separated the two germline ends. Drawing the rest from reference TRBV5-1 and TRBJ2-5, the complete variable domain is KAGVTQTPRYLIKTRGQQVTLSCSPISGHRSVSWYQQTPGQGLQFLFEYFSETQRNKGNFPGRFSGRQFSNSRSEMNVSTLELGDSALYLCASRVQSSQETQYFGPGTRLLVL.

This chain links TRBV4-3 with TRBJ1-2, with D possibly being TRBD1 (5 bases). The CDR3 sequence is 15 residues long. Trimming shortened V by 3 bases and J by 6 bases, and 17 bases separated the two germline ends. The germline V gene encodes CDR1 LGHNA and CDR2 YSLEER. The CDR3, as DNA: TGCGCCAGCAGCCATGGACGGGGGGGTAGTAATGGCTACACCTTC. Protein sequence: CASSHGRGGSNGYTF.

The rearrangement links TRBV10-3 to TRBJ1-1, with a weak D call TRBD1 (5 bases). CDR1 ENHRY and CDR2 SYGVKD come from the germline V gene. The CDR3 is 15 residues long. The V end lost 11 bases, the J end lost 0 bases, and 19 bases lay between the germline ends. The DNA of the CDR3 is TGTGCCTCCCGGGACGGGTTTTTAATGAACACTGAAGCTTTCTTT. Amino acid sequence: CASRDGFLMNTEAFF.

This rearrangement joins TRBV19 to TRBJ1-2; TRBD1 aligns across 8 bases. Germline V gene data show CDR1 as LNHDA and CDR2 as SQIVND (reference sequence). Trimming took 2 bases from V and 4 from J; bases not matched to a gene: 12. This CDR3 region has 17 residues. Written as DNA, the CDR3 is TGTGCCAGTAGTATAATGGGGGCAGGGGGCCCGGGCTATGGCTACACCTTC. It yields the protein CASSIMGAGGPGYGYTF.

This rearrangement joins TRBV15 to TRBJ1-1; tentative D call: TRBD1 (6 bases). V lost 0 bases to trimming and J lost 4 bases, with 21 bases between them. Germline CDR1 is LNHNV and CDR2 is YYDKDF (reference sequence). This CDR3 has 18 residues. The CDR3 region has the DNA TGTGCCACCAGCAGAGATCCCCAGGGGCCCGTCGGGGTCACTGAAGCTTTCTTT. Encoded protein: CATSRDPQGPVGVTEAFF.

The rearrangement uses TRBV19 and TRBJ2-5; TRBD2 matches 7 bases. The V segment lost 8 bases and the J segment 1 base; nucleotides outside the gene matches: 10. CDR1 is LNHDA and CDR2 is SQIVND in the germline V gene (reference sequence). The CDR3 is 15 residues long. The CDR3: CASLPSSGAQETQYF. CDR3 nucleotide sequence: TGTGCCAGTCTCCCCTCTAGCGGAGCCCAAGAGACCCAGTACTTC.

This chain joins TRBV11-3 and TRBJ1-1, with 11 bases matching TRBD1. J lost 1 base, V lost 5 bases, and 3 bases had no gene match. The CDR3 consists of 15 residues. The V gene's germline CDR1 is SGHNT and CDR2 YENEEA. The CDR3 sequence is CASSGDRGANTEAFF. Here the CDR3 DNA reads TGTGCCAGCAGCGGGGACAGGGGGGCGAACACTGAAGCTTTCTTT.